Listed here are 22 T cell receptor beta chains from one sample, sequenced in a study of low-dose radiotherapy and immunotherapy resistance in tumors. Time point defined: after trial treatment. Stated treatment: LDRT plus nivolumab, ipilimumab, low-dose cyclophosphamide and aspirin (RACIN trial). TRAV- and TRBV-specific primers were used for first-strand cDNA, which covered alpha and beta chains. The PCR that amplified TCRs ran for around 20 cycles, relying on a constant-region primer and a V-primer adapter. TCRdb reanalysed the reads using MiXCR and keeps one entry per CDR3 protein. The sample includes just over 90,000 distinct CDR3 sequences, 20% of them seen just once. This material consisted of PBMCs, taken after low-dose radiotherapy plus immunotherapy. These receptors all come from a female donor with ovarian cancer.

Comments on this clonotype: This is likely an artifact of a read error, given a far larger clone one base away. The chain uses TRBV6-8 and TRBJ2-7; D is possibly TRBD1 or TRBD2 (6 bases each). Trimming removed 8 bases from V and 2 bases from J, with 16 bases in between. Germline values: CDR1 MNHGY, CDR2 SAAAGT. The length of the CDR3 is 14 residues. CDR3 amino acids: CASLGGKGTYEQYF. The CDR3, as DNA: TGTGCCAGCCTGGGGGGCAAGGGGACCTACGAGCAGTACTTC.

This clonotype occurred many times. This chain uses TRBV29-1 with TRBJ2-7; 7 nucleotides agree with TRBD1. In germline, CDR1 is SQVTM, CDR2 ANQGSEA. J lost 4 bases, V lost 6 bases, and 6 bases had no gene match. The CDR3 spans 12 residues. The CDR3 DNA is TGCAGCGTAGGGACAGACGTTTACGAGCAGTACTTC. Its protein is CSVGTDVYEQYF.

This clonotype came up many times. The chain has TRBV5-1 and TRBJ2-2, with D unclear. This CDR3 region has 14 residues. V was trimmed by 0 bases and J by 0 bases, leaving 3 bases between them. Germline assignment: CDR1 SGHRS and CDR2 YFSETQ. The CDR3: CASSLVANTGELFF. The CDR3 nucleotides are TGCGCCAGCAGCTTGGTTGCGAACACCGGGGAGCTGTTTTTT.

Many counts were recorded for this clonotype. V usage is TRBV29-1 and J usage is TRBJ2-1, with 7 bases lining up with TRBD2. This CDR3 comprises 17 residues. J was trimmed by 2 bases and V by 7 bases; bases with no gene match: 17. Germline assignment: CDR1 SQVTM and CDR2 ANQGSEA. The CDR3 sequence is CSGGTGGTDGPYNEQFF. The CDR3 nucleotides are TGCAGCGGCGGCACCGGGGGGACGGACGGGCCCTACAATGAGCAGTTCTTC.

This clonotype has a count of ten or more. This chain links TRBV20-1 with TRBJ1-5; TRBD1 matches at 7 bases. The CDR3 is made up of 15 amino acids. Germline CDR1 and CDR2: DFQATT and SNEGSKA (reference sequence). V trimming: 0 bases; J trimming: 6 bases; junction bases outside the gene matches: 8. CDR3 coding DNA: TGCAGTGCTAGAGATTTGGACAGGTCGACTCAGCCCCAGCATTTT. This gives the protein CSARDLDRSTQPQHF.

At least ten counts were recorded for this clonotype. The CDR3 DNA is TGTGCCAGCACTCTAATAGTGAACACTGAAGCTTTCTTT. Translating it yields CASTLIVNTEAFF. This chain uses TRBV6-2 or TRBV6-3 with TRBJ1-1, with D hard to call. The CDR3 sequence is 13 residues long. CDR1 is MNHEY and CDR2 is SVGEGT in the germline V gene. V was trimmed by 7 bases and J by 0 bases, leaving 9 bases between them.

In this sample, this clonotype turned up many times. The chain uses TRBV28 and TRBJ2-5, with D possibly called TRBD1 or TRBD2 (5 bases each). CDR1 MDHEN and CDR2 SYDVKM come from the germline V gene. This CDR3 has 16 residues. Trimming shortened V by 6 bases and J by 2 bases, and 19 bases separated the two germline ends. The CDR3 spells CASRGSKGPKQETQYF. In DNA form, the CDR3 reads TGTGCCAGCAGAGGCTCAAAGGGACCCAAGCAAGAGACCCAGTACTTC. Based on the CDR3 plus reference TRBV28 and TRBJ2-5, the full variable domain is DVKVTQSSRYLVKRTGEKVFLECVQDMDHENMFWYRQDPGLGLRLIYFSYDVKMKEKGDIPEGYSVSREKKERFSLILESASTNQTSMYLCASRGSKGPKQETQYFGPGTRLLVL.

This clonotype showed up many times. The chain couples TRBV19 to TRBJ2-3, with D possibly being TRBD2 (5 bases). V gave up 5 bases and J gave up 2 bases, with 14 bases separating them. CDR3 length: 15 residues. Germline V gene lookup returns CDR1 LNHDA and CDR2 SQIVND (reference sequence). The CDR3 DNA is TGTGCCAGTAGTCCCGGACTCCGAAACACAGATACGCAGTATTTT. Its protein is CASSPGLRNTDTQYF.

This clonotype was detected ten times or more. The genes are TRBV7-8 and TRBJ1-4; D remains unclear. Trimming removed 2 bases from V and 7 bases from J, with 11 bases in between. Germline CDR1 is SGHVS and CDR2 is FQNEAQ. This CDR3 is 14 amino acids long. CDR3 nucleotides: TGTGCCAGCAGCTTAATCATCGACTCTGAAAAACTGTTTTTT. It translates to CASSLIIDSEKLFF.

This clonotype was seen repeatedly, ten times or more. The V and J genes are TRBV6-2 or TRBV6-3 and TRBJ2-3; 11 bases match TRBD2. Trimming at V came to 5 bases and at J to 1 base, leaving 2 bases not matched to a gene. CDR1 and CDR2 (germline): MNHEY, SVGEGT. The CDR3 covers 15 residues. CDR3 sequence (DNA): TGTGCCAGCAGTCTAGCGGGGGGCCGCACAGATACGCAGTATTTT. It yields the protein CASSLAGGRTDTQYF.

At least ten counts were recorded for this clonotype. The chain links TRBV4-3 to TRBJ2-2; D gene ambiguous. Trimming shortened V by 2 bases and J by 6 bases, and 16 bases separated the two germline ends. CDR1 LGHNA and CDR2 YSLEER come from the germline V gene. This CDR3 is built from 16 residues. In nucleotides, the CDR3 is TGCGCCAGCAGCCAAACCCTTTCTAGGGTCCCCGGGGAGCTGTTTTTT. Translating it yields CASSQTLSRVPGELFF.

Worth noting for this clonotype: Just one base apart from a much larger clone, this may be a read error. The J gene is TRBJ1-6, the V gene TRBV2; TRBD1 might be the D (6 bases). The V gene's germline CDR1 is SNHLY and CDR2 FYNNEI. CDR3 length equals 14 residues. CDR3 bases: TGTGCCAGCTCAGACAGGAAAGAAGGCTCACCCCTCCGCTTT. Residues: CASSDRKEGSPLRF.

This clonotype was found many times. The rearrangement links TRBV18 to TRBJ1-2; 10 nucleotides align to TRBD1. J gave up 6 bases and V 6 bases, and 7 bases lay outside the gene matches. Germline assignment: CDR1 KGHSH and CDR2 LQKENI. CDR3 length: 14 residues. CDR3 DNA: TGTGCCAGCTCCCTTACGGGACAGGGGAATGGCTACACCTTC. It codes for CASSLTGQGNGYTF.

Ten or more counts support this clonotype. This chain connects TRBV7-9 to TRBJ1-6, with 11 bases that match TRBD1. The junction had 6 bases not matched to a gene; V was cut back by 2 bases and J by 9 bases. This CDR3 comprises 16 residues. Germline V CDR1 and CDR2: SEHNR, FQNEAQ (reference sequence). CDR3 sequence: CASSLSMGTGGSPLHF. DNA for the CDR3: TGTGCCAGCAGCTTAAGTATGGGGACAGGGGGTTCACCCCTCCACTTT.

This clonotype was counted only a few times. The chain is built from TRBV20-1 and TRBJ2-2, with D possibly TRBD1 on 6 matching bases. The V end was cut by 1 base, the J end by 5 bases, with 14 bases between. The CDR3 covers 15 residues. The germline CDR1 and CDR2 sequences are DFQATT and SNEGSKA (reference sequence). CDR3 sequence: CSARVHRAATGELFF. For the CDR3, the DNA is TGCAGTGCTAGAGTACACAGGGCGGCAACCGGGGAGCTGTTTTTT.

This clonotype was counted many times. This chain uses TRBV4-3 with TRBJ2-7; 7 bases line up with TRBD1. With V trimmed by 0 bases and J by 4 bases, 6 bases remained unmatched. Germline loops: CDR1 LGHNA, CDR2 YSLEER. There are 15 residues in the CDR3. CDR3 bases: TGCGCCAGCAGCCAAGACCGCGGCAGGGGGTACGAGCAGTACTTC. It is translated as CASSQDRGRGYEQYF.

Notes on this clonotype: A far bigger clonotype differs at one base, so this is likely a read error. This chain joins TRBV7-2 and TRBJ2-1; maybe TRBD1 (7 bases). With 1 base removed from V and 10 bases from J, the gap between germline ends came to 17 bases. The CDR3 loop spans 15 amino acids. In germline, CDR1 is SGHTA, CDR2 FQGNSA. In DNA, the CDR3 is TGTGCCAGCAGCTTAGAGGGCAGGGGGGAATACGAGCAGTTCTTC. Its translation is CASSLEGRGEYEQFF.

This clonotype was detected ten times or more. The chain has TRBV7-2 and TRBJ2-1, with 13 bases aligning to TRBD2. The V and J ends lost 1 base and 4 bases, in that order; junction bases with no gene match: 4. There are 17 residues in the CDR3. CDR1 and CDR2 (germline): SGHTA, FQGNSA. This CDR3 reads CASSLGGLAGVYNEQFF. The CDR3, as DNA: TGTGCCAGCAGCTTAGGCGGACTAGCGGGGGTTTACAATGAGCAGTTCTTC.

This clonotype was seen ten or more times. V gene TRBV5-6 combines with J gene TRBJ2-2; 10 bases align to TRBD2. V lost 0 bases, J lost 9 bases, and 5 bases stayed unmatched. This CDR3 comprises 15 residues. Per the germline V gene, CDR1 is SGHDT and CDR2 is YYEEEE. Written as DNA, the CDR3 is TGTGCCAGCAGCTTGGCTCCTAGCGGGAGCCGGGAGCTGTTTTTT. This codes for CASSLAPSGSRELFF.

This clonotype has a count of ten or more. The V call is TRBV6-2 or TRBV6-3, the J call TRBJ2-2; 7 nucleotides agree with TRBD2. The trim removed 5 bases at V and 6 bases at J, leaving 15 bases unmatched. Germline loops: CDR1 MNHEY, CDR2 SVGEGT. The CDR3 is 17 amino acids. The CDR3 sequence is CASSRRSSGPQAGELFF. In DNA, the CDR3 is TGTGCCAGCAGTCGGAGGTCTAGCGGTCCCCAGGCCGGGGAGCTGTTTTTT.

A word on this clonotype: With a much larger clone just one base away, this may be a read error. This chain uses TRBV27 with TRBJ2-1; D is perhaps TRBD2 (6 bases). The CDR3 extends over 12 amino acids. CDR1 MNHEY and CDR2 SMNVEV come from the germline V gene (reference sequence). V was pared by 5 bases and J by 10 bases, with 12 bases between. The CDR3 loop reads CASSPLAYEQFF. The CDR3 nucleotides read TGTGCCAGCAGTCCGCTAGCGTACGAGCAGTTCTTC.

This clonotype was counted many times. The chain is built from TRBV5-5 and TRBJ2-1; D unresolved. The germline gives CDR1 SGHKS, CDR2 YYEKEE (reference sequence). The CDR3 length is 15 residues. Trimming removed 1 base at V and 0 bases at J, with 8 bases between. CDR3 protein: CASSLIRSSYNEQFF. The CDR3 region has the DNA TGTGCCAGCAGCTTGATTCGGAGCTCCTACAATGAGCAGTTCTTC.